This is a list of T cell receptor beta chains from one sample in a study of blood T cell repertoires in COVID-19. The protocol was immunoSEQ multiplex PCR, while the TCRdb copy is restricted to in-frame clones and leaves out a portion. The sample carries roughly 250,000 clones, under 90% recorded once. Sequencing was done on a sample of peripheral blood. The receptors here all came from a human donor in a cohort sampled during active COVID-19. CDR3s include the opening cysteine and the closing phenylalanine or tryptophan. Each record gives: V gene, D gene, clone size, J gene, CDR3 protein, CDR3 DNA. D genes are given only for firm matches. Only part of the rows carry a size: once, few, many, or a class if the clone is expanded.

TRBV2	TRBD2	.	TRBJ2-3	CASSSTSGGRKGADTQYF	TGTGCCAGCAGCTCCACTAGCGGGGGACGTAAGGGAGCAGATACGCAGTATTTT
TRBV2	.	.	TRBJ2-5	CASSERRVETQYF	TGTGCCAGCAGTGAGCGGCGGGTTGAGACCCAGTACTTC
TRBV27	.	.	TRBJ2-7	CASRLDSSYSYEQYF	TGTGCCAGCAGATTGGACAGTTCCTACTCCTACGAGCAGTACTTC
TRBV5-1	TRBD1	.	TRBJ1-1	CASSDKGRGDTEAFF	TGCGCCAGCAGCGACAAGGGCAGGGGGGACACTGAAGCTTTCTTT
TRBV5-1	.	once	TRBJ1-3	CASSLGAGNSGNTIYF	TGCGCCAGCAGCTTGGGGGCGGGAAACTCTGGAAACACCATATATTTT
TRBV4-1	.	.	TRBJ1-4	CASSQQGTQLFF	TGCGCCAGCAGCCAGCAGGGTACCCAACTGTTTTTT
TRBV19	TRBD1	.	TRBJ1-1	CASSTTGTGSPEAFF	TGTGCCAGTAGTACCACCGGGACAGGGAGCCCTGAAGCTTTCTTT
TRBV6-2/TRBV6-3	.	few	TRBJ1-2	CASSPQGAGSGYTF	TGTGCCAGCAGTCCCCAAGGGGCAGGATCAGGCTACACCTTC
TRBV29-1	.	.	TRBJ2-3	CSVGEAGWTDTQYF	TGCAGCGTTGGGGAGGCAGGGTGGACAGATACGCAGTATTTT
TRBV4-2	.	.	TRBJ2-2	CASSQEWGRREELFF	TGTGCCAGCAGCCAAGAATGGGGGAGGCGTGAGGAGCTGTTTTTT
TRBV7-9	TRBD2	few	TRBJ2-1	CASSLSRGATGNEQFF	TGTGCCAGCAGCTTATCGCGGGGGGCCACTGGCAATGAGCAGTTCTTC
TRBV2	TRBD2	.	TRBJ2-3	CASSEPGVERESDTQYF	TGTGCCAGCAGTGAACCGGGAGTGGAGCGGGAATCAGATACGCAGTATTTT
TRBV7-2	TRBD1	.	TRBJ1-1	CASSLDRGEAFF	TGTGCCAGCAGCTTAGACAGGGGAGAAGCTTTCTTT
TRBV4-2	TRBD2	.	TRBJ2-3	CASSQGTSGGRDTQYF	TGTGCCAGCAGCCAGGGGACTAGCGGGGGTAGAGATACGCAGTATTTT
TRBV18	TRBD1	.	TRBJ1-1	CASSPFNPGQGNTEAFF	TGTGCCAGCTCACCCTTTAATCCGGGACAGGGGAACACTGAAGCTTTCTTT
TRBV5-1	.	.	TRBJ1-6	CASSLASTGVANSPLHF	TGCGCCAGCAGCTTGGCCTCGACCGGAGTGGCTAATTCACCCCTCCACTTT
TRBV27	TRBD1	.	TRBJ1-5	CASSLGTGGNQPQHF	TGTGCCAGCAGTTTAGGGACAGGGGGCAATCAGCCCCAGCATTTT
TRBV3-1/TRBV3-2	.	.	TRBJ1-4	CASSHRSQGGEKLFF	TGTGCCAGCAGTCACAGGTCCCAAGGTGGAGAAAAACTGTTTTTT
TRBV14	.	.	TRBJ1-5	CASSLNRLHSNQPQHF	TGTGCCAGCAGCCTCAACAGGTTACATAGCAATCAGCCCCAGCATTTT
TRBV6-6	.	few	TRBJ2-7	CASSVSGREDEQYF	TGTGCCAGCTCAGTATCCGGCAGGGAAGACGAGCAGTACTTC
TRBV20-1	.	.	TRBJ2-7	CSASGRESPSYEQYF	TGCAGTGCTAGTGGACGGGAGAGCCCCTCCTACGAGCAGTACTTC
TRBV13	TRBD2	.	TRBJ2-5	CASSLLTSGIGETQYF	TGTGCCAGCAGCTTACTTACTAGCGGGATTGGGGAGACCCAGTACTTC
TRBV19	TRBD1	.	TRBJ2-2	CASSNRDRGRRTGELFF	TGTGCCAGTAGTAACCGGGACAGGGGGCGAAGGACCGGGGAGCTGTTTTTT
TRBV5-1	TRBD1	.	TRBJ1-4	CASSLNRGFSNEKLFF	TGCGCCAGCAGCTTGAACAGGGGATTTAGTAATGAAAAACTGTTTTTT
TRBV9	.	.	TRBJ2-2	CASSVVLGSTGELFF	TGTGCCAGCAGCGTAGTACTAGGGTCCACCGGGGAGCTGTTTTTT
TRBV7-9	.	.	TRBJ2-5	CASSFKGVLETQYF	TGTGCCAGCAGCTTTAAGGGGGTTTTAGAGACCCAGTACTTC
TRBV9	TRBD2	.	TRBJ2-1	CASSVEGGGPYNEQFF	TGTGCCAGCAGCGTAGAAGGCGGGGGGCCGTACAATGAGCAGTTCTTC
TRBV5-4	TRBD2	.	TRBJ2-5	CAMAGTSGGADF	TGTGCCATGGCGGGGACTAGCGGGGGGGCTGACTTC
TRBV18	TRBD2	.	TRBJ2-5	CASSPASGRRQETQYF	TGTGCCAGCTCACCGGCTAGCGGGAGGCGTCAGGAGACCCAGTACTTC
TRBV5-5	.	.	TRBJ1-2	CASSRQANYGYTF	TGTGCCAGCAGCCGACAGGCTAACTATGGCTACACCTTC
TRBV6-4	TRBD1	.	TRBJ1-5	CASRTGAGVFRQPQHF	TGTGCCAGCAGGACAGGGGCGGGTGTCTTCAGGCAGCCCCAGCATTTT
TRBV5-1	.	.	TRBJ2-2	CASSTQGKFRAPLTGELFF	TGCGCCAGCAGCACACAGGGAAAATTTAGGGCGCCACTCACCGGGGAGCTGTTTTTT
TRBV7-2	TRBD2	once	TRBJ2-2	CASSPGLAAGELFF	TGTGCCAGCAGCCCGGGACTAGCTGCTGGGGAGCTGTTTTTT
TRBV7-6	TRBD2	.	TRBJ2-1	CASSLVGRQRGANNEQFF	TGTGCCAGCAGCTTAGTTGGTAGACAGCGGGGGGCTAACAATGAGCAGTTCTTC
TRBV19	.	.	TRBJ1-2	CASRSGPSTNYGYTF	TGTGCCAGTAGAAGCGGGCCAAGCACTAACTATGGCTACACCTTC
TRBV3-1/TRBV3-2	.	.	TRBJ1-3	CASSPKSSGNTIYF	TGTGCCAGCAGCCCAAAGAGCTCTGGAAACACCATATATTTT
TRBV7-9	TRBD2	.	TRBJ2-1	CASSFRTSGSYNEQFF	TGTGCCAGCAGCTTCAGGACTAGCGGGAGTTACAATGAGCAGTTCTTC
TRBV28	.	.	TRBJ1-1	CASSLSGRAFF	TGTGCCAGCAGTTTATCCGGGAGGGCTTTCTTT
TRBV19	.	.	TRBJ1-5	CASTPGSNQPQHF	TGTGCCAGTACCCCGGGGTCCAATCAGCCCCAGCATTTT
TRBV9	.	.	TRBJ1-3	CASSVEGVTIYF	TGTGCCAGCAGCGTAGAGGGGGTCACCATATATTTT
TRBV19	.	.	TRBJ1-6	CASSIQGSSSYNSPLHF	TGTGCCAGTAGTATCCAGGGCTCGAGCTCCTATAATTCACCCCTCCACTTT
TRBV7-9	.	.	TRBJ1-2	CASSLDGDYGYTF	TGTGCCAGCAGCTTAGACGGAGACTATGGCTACACCTTC
TRBV24-1	TRBD1	once	TRBJ2-1	CATSDYRGSYNEQFF	TGTGCCACCAGTGATTACAGGGGGTCCTACAATGAGCAGTTCTTC
TRBV29-1	.	.	TRBJ2-1	CSVGRDLAYNEQFF	TGCAGCGTTGGTCGGGACTTGGCCTACAATGAGCAGTTCTTC
TRBV6-2/TRBV6-3	TRBD1	.	TRBJ1-2	CASSYPGTVYGYTF	TGTGCCAGCAGTTACCCCGGGACAGTCTATGGCTACACCTTC